The rows below give T cell receptor beta chains drawn from one sample of a study of blood T cell repertoires in COVID-19. Generated by immunoSEQ multiplex PCR, the TCRdb table keeps only in-frame clones and is missing some. The table includes 300,000 to 400,000 clones, 80% to 90% detected once. The sample consisted of peripheral blood. The receptors originated from a man aged 25-45 years with active or convalescent COVID-19. CDR3s include the opening cysteine and the closing phenylalanine or tryptophan. Fields, in order: J gene, clone size, V gene, D gene, CDR3 protein, CDR3 DNA. A D gene is named only where the DNA matches it firmly. Some rows mark clone size as missing; the rest say once, few, many or name a class of expanded clone.

J: TRBJ2-1
size: .
V: TRBV2
D: .
CDR3: CASIAASSYNEQFF
DNA: TGTGCCAGCATTGCGGCCTCCTCCTACAATGAGCAGTTCTTC

J: TRBJ1-1
size: .
V: TRBV4-2
D: .
CDR3: CASSQGGQLNTEAFF
DNA: TGTGCCAGCAGCCAAGGAGGACAGTTGAACACTGAAGCTTTCTTT

J: TRBJ2-7
size: .
V: TRBV10-2
D: TRBD1
CDR3: CASSESGGTGKDEQYF
DNA: TGCGCCAGCAGTGAGTCGGGGGGGACAGGGAAGGACGAGCAGTACTTC

J: TRBJ1-2
size: .
V: TRBV6-6
D: .
CDR3: CASSSGQQTSNYGYTF
DNA: TGTGCCAGCAGCTCCGGACAGCAAACCTCTAACTATGGCTACACCTTC

J: TRBJ1-5
size: .
V: TRBV7-2
D: TRBD1
CDR3: CASSLRQGDQPQHF
DNA: TGTGCCAGCAGCTTGCGACAGGGAGACCAGCCCCAGCATTTT

J: TRBJ1-6
size: .
V: TRBV7-9
D: TRBD1
CDR3: CASSLVIGQGAHSPLHF
DNA: TGTGCCAGCAGCTTAGTGATAGGGCAGGGGGCTCATTCACCCCTCCACTTT

J: TRBJ1-1
size: .
V: TRBV5-8
D: TRBD1
CDR3: CASRRQGYTEAFF
DNA: TGTGCCAGCCGACGACAGGGATACACTGAAGCTTTCTTT

J: TRBJ2-3
size: .
V: TRBV4-1
D: .
CDR3: CASSPRGYGDTQYF
DNA: TGCGCCAGCAGCCCCCGCGGATACGGAGATACGCAGTATTTT

J: TRBJ1-2
size: .
V: TRBV10-3
D: .
CDR3: CAISESAGNYGYTF
DNA: TGTGCCATCAGTGAGTCTGCAGGGAACTATGGCTACACCTTC

J: TRBJ2-7
size: .
V: TRBV6-4
D: .
CDR3: CASSQWEDNAIPFTHEQYF
DNA: TGTGCCAGCAGTCAATGGGAGGACAACGCCATTCCATTTACCCACGAGCAGTACTTC

J: TRBJ1-4
size: .
V: TRBV12-3/TRBV12-4
D: TRBD1
CDR3: CASSGTGVEKLFF
DNA: TGTGCCAGCAGCGGGACAGGGGTTGAAAAACTGTTTTTT

J: TRBJ1-5
size: .
V: TRBV18
D: .
CDR3: CASSPPKPGGISNQPQHF
DNA: TGTGCCAGCTCACCACCGAAACCAGGCGGGATTAGCAATCAGCCCCAGCATTTT

J: TRBJ2-2
size: once
V: TRBV19
D: TRBD2
CDR3: CASSRLGLAGGKTGELFF
DNA: TGTGCCAGTAGTAGACTAGGACTAGCGGGGGGGAAAACCGGGGAGCTGTTTTTT

J: TRBJ2-1
size: .
V: TRBV9
D: TRBD2
CDR3: CASSLRLASKDEQFF
DNA: TGTGCCAGCAGCCTTCGACTAGCGTCTAAGGATGAGCAGTTCTTC

J: TRBJ2-2
size: few
V: TRBV5-4
D: TRBD2
CDR3: CASSGTSGGSTGELFF
DNA: TGTGCCAGCAGCGGTACTAGCGGGGGGAGCACCGGGGAGCTGTTTTTT

J: TRBJ2-3
size: .
V: TRBV19
D: .
CDR3: CASSIPGFTDTQYF
DNA: TGTGCCAGTAGTATCCCAGGGTTCACAGATACGCAGTATTTT

J: TRBJ2-5
size: .
V: TRBV12-3/TRBV12-4
D: .
CDR3: CASSLRRGETQYF
DNA: TGTGCCAGCAGCTTAAGGCGGGGAGAGACCCAGTACTTC

J: TRBJ1-2
size: .
V: TRBV27
D: TRBD1
CDR3: CASKPGQGNYGYTF
DNA: TGTGCCAGCAAGCCGGGACAGGGAAACTATGGCTACACCTTC

J: TRBJ2-6
size: .
V: TRBV6-5
D: .
CDR3: CATNYPGSGANVLTF
DNA: TGTGCCACCAATTACCCGGGGTCTGGGGCCAACGTCCTGACTTTC

J: TRBJ1-2
size: .
V: TRBV5-4
D: .
CDR3: CASSGGTARLEPTRTTF
DNA: TGTGCCAGCAGCGGAGGGACCGCCCGTCTTGAGCCCACTAGGACCACCTTC

J: TRBJ2-7
size: .
V: TRBV19
D: .
CDR3: CASRAGGTYEQYF
DNA: TGTGCCAGTCGAGCAGGGGGGACCTACGAGCAGTACTTC

J: TRBJ1-3
size: .
V: TRBV6-5
D: .
CDR3: CASSYSTDSGNTIYF
DNA: TGTGCCAGCAGTTACTCGACAGACTCTGGAAACACCATATATTTT

J: TRBJ1-1
size: .
V: TRBV5-1
D: TRBD1
CDR3: CASRAGTGEAFF
DNA: TGCGCCAGCAGGGCCGGGACAGGGGAAGCTTTCTTT

J: TRBJ1-2
size: .
V: TRBV11-2
D: .
CDR3: CASSLAQAGSYTF
DNA: TGTGCCAGCAGCTTGGCACAGGCCGGTAGCTACACCTTC